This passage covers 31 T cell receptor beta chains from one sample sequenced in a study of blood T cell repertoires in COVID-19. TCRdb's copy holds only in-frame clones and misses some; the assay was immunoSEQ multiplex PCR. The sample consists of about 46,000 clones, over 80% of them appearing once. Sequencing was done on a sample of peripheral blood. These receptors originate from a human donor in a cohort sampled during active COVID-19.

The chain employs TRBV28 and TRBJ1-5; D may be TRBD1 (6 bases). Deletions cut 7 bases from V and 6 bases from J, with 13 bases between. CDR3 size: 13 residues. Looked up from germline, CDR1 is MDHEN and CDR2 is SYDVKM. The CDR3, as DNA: TGTGCCAGCATGGGGGGGGGCTCTCAGCCCCAGCATTTT. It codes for CASMGGGSQPQHF.

Here the CDR3 reads CASSLVQNNEQFF. The DNA of the CDR3 is TGTGCCAGCAGTTTAGTCCAGAACAATGAGCAGTTCTTC. The chain recombines TRBV27 with TRBJ2-1; no clear D gene. Trimming shortened V by 2 bases and J by 5 bases, and 7 bases separated the two germline ends. CDR3 length equals 13 residues. CDR1 MNHEY and CDR2 SMNVEV come from the germline V gene (reference sequence).

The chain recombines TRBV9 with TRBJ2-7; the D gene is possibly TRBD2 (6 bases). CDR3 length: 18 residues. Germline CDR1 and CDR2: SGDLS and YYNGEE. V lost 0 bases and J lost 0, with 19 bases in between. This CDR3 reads CASSVGPAGPGGSYEQYF. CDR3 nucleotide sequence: TGTGCCAGCAGCGTAGGACCCGCGGGACCCGGGGGCTCCTACGAGCAGTACTTC.

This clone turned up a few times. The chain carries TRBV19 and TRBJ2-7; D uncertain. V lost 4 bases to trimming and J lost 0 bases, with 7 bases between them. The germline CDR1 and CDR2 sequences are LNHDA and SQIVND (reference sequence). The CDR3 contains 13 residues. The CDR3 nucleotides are TGTGCCAGTAGTAACAGTTACTCCTACGAGCAGTACTTC. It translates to CASSNSYSYEQYF.

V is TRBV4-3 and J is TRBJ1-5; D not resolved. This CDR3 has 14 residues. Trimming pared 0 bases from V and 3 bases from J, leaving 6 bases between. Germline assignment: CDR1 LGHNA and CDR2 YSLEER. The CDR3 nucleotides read TGCGCCAGCAGCCAAGATAGCATCAATCAGCCCCAGCATTTT. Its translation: CASSQDSINQPQHF.

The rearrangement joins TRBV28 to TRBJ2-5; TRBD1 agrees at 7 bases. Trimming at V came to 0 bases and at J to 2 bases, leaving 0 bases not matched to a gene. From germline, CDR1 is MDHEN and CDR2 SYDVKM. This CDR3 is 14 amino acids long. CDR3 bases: TGTGCCAGCAGTTTATGGGACAGGCAAGAGACCCAGTACTTC. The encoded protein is CASSLWDRQETQYF. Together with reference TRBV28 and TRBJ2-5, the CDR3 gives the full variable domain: DVKVTQSSRYLVKRTGEKVFLECVQDMDHENMFWYRQDPGLGLRLIYFSYDVKMKEKGDIPEGYSVSREKKERFSLILESASTNQTSMYLCASSLWDRQETQYFGPGTRLLVL.

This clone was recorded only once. The CDR3 nucleotides are TGTGCCAGCAGAAGAGACAGTGCGGATAAGGGCTACACCTTC. Protein: CASRRDSADKGYTF. V usage is TRBV2 and J usage is TRBJ1-2; possible D gene TRBD1, 5 bases. CDR3 length: 14 amino acids. V was clipped by 6 bases and J by 8 bases, with 19 bases between them. Germline V CDR1 and CDR2: SNHLY, FYNNEI.

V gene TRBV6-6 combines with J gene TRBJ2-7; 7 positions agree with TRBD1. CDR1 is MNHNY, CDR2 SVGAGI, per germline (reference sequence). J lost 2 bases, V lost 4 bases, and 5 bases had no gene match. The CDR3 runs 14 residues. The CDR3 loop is CASSFNTGAYEQYF. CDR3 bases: TGTGCCAGCAGTTTTAACACAGGGGCCTACGAGCAGTACTTC.

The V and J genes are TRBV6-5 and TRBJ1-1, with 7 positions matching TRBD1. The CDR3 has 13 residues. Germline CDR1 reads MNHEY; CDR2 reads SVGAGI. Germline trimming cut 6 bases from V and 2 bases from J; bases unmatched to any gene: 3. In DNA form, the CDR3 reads TGTGCCAGCAGACGACAGGGAAACACTGAAGCTTTCTTT. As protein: CASRRQGNTEAFF.

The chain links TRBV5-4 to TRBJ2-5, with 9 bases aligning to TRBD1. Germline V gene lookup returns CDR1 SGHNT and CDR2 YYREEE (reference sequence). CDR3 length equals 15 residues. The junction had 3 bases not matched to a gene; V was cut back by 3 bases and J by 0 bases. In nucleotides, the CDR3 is TGTGCCAGCAGCTCACAGGGGGCAGACCAAGAGACCCAGTACTTC. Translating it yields CASSSQGADQETQYF.

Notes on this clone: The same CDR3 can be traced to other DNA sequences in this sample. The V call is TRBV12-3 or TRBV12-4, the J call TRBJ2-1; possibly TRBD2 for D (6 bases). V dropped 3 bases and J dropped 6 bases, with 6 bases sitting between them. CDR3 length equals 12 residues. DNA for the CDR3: TGTGCCAGCAGTTTGGGGGGCAATGAGCAGTTCTTC. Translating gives CASSLGGNEQFF.

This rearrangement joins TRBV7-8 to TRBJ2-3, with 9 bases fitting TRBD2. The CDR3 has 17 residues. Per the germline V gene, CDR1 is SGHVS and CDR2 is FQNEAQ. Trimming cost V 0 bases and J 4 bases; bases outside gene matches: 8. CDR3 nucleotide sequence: TGTGCCAGCAGCTTAGCGCGCGAGACTAGCGGCCCAGATACGCAGTATTTT. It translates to CASSLARETSGPDTQYF.

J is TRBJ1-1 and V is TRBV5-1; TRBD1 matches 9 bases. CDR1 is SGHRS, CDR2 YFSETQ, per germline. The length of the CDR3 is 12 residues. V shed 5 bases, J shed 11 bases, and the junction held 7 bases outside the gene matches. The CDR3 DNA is TGCGCCAGCAGAGGAGAAGGACAGGGGGCTTTCTTT. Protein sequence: CASRGEGQGAFF.

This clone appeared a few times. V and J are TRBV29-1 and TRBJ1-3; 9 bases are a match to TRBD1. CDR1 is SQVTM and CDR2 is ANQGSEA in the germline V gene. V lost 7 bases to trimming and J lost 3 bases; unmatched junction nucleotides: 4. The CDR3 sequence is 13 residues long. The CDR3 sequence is CSASTGGGNTIYF. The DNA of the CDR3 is TGCAGCGCTTCGACAGGGGGTGGAAACACCATATATTTT. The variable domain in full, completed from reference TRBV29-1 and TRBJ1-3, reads SAVISQKPSRDICQRGTSLTIQCQVDSQVTMMFWYRQQPGQSLTLIATANQGSEATYESGFVIDKFPISRPNLTFSTLTVSNMSPEDSSIYLCSASTGGGNTIYFGEGSWLTVV.

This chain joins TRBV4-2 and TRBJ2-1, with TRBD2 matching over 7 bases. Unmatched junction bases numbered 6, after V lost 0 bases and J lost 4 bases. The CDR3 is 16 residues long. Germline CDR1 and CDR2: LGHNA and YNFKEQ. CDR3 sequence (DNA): TGTGCCAGCAGCCAAGATGGGGGGGTCTCTTACAATGAGCAGTTCTTC. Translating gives CASSQDGGVSYNEQFF.

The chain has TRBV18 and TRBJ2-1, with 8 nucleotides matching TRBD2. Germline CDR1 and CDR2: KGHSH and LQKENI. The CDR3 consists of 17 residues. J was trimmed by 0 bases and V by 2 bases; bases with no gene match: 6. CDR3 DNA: TGTGCCAGCTCACCAGTGAGCGGGGGCGTCTCCTACAATGAGCAGTTCTTC. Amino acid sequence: CASSPVSGGVSYNEQFF.

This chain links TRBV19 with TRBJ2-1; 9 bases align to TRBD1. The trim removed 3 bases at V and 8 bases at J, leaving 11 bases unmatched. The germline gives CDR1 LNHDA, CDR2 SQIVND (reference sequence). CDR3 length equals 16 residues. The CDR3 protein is CASSMVGRQGGDEQFF. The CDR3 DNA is TGTGCCAGTAGTATGGTAGGCAGACAGGGGGGCGATGAGCAGTTCTTC.

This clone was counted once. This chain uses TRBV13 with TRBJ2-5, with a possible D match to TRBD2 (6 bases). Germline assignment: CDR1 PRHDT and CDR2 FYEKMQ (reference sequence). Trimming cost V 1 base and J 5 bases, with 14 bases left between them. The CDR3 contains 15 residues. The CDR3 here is CASSLDPPGRETQYF. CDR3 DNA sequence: TGTGCCAGCAGCTTAGACCCTCCGGGGAGGGAGACCCAGTACTTC.

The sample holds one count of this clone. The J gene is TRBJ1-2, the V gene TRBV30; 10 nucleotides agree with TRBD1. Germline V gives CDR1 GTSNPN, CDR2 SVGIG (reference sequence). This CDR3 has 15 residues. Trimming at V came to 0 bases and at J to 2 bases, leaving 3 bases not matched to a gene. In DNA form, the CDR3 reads TGTGCCTGGAGTGTTGACAGGGGGCCGAACTATGGCTACACCTTC. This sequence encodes CAWSVDRGPNYGYTF.

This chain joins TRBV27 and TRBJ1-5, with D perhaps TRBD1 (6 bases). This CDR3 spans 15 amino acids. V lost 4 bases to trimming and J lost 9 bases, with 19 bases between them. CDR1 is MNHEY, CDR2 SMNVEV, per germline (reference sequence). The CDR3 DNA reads TGTGCCAGCAGTTACCACAGGGACAATGGTTCGCCCCAGCATTTT. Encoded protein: CASSYHRDNGSPQHF.

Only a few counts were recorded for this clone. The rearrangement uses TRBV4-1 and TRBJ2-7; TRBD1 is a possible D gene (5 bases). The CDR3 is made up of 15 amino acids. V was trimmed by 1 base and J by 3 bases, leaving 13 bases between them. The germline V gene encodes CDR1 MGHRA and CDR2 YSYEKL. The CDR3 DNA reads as TGCGCCAGCAGCCAAGTTGAGACAGACAACTACGAGCAGTACTTC. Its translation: CASSQVETDNYEQYF.

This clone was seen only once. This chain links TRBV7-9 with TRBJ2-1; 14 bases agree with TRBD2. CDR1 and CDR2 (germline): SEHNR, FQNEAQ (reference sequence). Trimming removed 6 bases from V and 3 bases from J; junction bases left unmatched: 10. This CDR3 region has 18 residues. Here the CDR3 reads CASRGGTSGRRGYNEQFF. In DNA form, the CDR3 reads TGTGCCAGCAGAGGGGGGACTAGCGGGAGAAGGGGCTACAATGAGCAGTTCTTC. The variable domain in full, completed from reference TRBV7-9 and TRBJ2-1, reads DTGVSQNPRHKITKRGQNVTFRCDPISEHNRLYWYRQTLGQGPEFLTYFQNEAQLEKSRLLSDRFSAERPKGSFSTLEIQRTEQGDSAMYLCASRGGTSGRRGYNEQFFGPGTRLTVL.

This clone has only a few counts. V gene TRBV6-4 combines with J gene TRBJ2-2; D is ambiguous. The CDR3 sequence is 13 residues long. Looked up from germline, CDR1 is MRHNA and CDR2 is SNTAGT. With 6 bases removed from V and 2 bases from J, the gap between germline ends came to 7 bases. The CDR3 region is CASSPTNTGELFF. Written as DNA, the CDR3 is TGTGCCAGCAGCCCAACTAACACCGGGGAGCTGTTTTTT.

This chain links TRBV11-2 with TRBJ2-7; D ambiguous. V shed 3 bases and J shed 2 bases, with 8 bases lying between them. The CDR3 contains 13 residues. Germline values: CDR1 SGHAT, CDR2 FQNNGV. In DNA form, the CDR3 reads TGTGCCAGCAGCTTGGGCATCACCTACGAGCAGTACTTC. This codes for CASSLGITYEQYF.

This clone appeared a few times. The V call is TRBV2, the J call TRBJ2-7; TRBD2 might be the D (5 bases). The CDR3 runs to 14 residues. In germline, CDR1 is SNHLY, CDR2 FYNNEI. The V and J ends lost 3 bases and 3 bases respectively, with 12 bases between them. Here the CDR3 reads CASSDGRGNYEQYF. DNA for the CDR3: TGTGCCAGCAGTGACGGCCGGGGAAACTACGAGCAGTACTTC.

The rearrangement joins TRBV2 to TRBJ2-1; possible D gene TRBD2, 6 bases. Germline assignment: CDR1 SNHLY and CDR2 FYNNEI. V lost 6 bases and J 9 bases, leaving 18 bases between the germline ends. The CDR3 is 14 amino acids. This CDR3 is CASRRGPSWSEQFF. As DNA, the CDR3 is TGTGCCAGCAGGCGGGGTCCCTCCTGGAGTGAGCAGTTCTTC. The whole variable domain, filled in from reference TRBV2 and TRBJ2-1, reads EPEVTQTPSHQVTQMGQEVILRCVPISNHLYFYWYRQILGQKVEFLVSFYNNEISEKSEIFDDQFSVERPDGSNFTLKIRSTKLEDSAMYFCASRRGPSWSEQFFGPGTRLTVL.

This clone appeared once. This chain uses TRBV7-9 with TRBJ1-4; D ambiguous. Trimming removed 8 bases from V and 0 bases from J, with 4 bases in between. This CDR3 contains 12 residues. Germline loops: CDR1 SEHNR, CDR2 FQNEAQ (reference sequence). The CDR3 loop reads CASAATNEKLFF. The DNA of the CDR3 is TGTGCCAGCGCGGCAACTAATGAAAAACTGTTTTTT.

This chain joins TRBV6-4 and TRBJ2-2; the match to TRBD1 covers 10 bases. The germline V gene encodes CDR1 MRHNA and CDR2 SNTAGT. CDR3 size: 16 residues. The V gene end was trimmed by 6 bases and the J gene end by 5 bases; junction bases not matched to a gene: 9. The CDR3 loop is CASSQTPGQGTGELFF. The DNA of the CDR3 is TGTGCCAGCAGCCAAACACCGGGACAGGGGACCGGGGAGCTGTTTTTT.

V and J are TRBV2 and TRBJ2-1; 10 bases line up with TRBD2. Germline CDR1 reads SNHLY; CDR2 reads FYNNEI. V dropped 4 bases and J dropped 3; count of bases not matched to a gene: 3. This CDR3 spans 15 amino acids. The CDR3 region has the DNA TGTGCCAGCAGTGTTGGACTAGCGGTCTACAATGAGCAGTTCTTC. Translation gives CASSVGLAVYNEQFF.

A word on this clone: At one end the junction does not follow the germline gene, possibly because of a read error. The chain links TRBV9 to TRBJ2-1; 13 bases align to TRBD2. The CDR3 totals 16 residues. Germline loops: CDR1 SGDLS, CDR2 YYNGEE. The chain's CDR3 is CAGSVGLAGAYNEQFF. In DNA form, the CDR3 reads TGTGCCGGCAGCGTAGGACTAGCGGGGGCCTACAATGAGCAGTTCTTC.

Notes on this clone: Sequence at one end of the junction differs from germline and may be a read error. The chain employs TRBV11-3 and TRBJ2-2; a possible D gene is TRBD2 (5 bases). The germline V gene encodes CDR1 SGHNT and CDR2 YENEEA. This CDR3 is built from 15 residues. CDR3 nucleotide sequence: TGTGCCAGCAGATTAGGCGGGCCCAACACCGGGGAGCTGTTTTTT. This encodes CASRLGGPNTGELFF.